This T cell receptor beta chain was identified during a study of blood T cell repertoires in COVID-19 (dated by TCRdb to 2020 to 2022). Regarding the complete study: Samples covering the acute and convalescent phases of COVID-19 were provided by collaborators in the United States, Italy and Spain. The material from the prospective study consisted of cDNA or gDNA derived from T cells, B-cell-depleted T cells, or PBMCs. The dataset comprised deeply sampled blood TCRbeta repertoires from subjects exposed to, actively infected with, or recovered from COVID-19. A freely available public database, intended as a resource for researchers studying the immune response to SARS-CoV-2, is where the repertoires were released. Samples came from the ongoing ImmuneRACE study (first 160 participants) plus 1,254 subjects from 6 global collaborators. A de-identified subject ID, COVID-19 status, age in years and sex were almost always included in the sample metadata. Where HLA class I and class II types were available, the types were taken from metadata supplied by the sample provider, not from assay-based typing. What the authors observed across the whole study: The quantity of clinical and demographic metadata differed by source and by participant and was supplied without curation.

Turning to this clone: Its antigen remains undetermined. Base qualities are not at hand, and no much larger clone is one base apart.

Participants in the prospective study were enrolled through a virtual design, were aged 18 to 89 years, and lived in about 25 United States geographic areas. To assign participants to cohorts, the prospective study relied on clinical history that participants themselves reported in a screening survey and a study questionnaire. Recovered participants in ImmuneRACE Cohort 3 were defined as having two consecutive negative NP/OP PCR tests, clearance from a healthcare professional, or resolution of symptoms. In the prospective study, whole blood, serum and a nasopharyngeal or oropharyngeal swab were collected from each participant by mobile phlebotomists. Participants in the prospective study had the option to provide additional blood draws and questionnaires over an approximately 2-month period. Blood samples from the prospective study were shipped frozen or at room temperature prior to DNA extraction.

V and J are truncated by 2 bases and 1 base respectively, leaving an intervening sequence of 11 bases. Based on the germline V gene, the CDR1 and CDR2 sequences are KGHSH and LQKENI. The CDR3 sequence holds 15 residues, the cysteine and phenylalanine included. Only the CDR3 DNA is retained, 45 bases long and in frame from the first base. TCRbeta CDR3 regions were amplified from genomic DNA using the immunoSEQ Assay, a bias-controlled multiplex PCR. Per the source publication's procedure: Within the assay, amplification of reference gene primers was used to estimate how many nucleated cells each sample contained. Sequence reads were collapsed and filtered to measure the absolute abundance of every unique TCRbeta CDR3 rearrangement. For each sample, productive Simpson clonality was calculated as the square root of Simpson's diversity index across productive rearrangements. As stored in TCRdb, this immuneACCESS dataset retains in-frame rearrangements with V and J assigned. A fraction of the clones does not appear; measured against another copy, unresolved V genes explain less than half of the discrepancy, and the remainder lacks a known reason. V, J and clone size are those of that table, while D and trimming were read from the DNA. The sample table lists over 300,000 clones, about nine tenths of them with a count of one. The ten largest clones take up 10% of the sample.

The sequence is built from TRBV18 and TRBJ1-1, with no confident D gene call. Sequenced input: PBMCs or T cells enriched from blood (not recorded which). The source is a woman under 30 who had recovered from COVID-19. The base sequence is TGTGCCAGCTCACCATTACTGGAGGGGAACACTGAAGCTTTCTTT. It codes for CASSPLLEGNTEAFF.